The 5 T cell receptor beta chains listed next were all sequenced from one sample in a study of PD-1 blockade in classical Hodgkin lymphoma. Assay: immunoSEQ multiplex PCR; the TCRdb copy retains only in-frame clones and omits some. The sample has about 20,000 clones; approximately 84% are singletons. Autologous stem cell transplantation was followed by relapse in every patient, and brentuximab vedotin exposure varied. Here the sequenced sample was peripheral blood mononuclear cells (PBMCs), taken at baseline. The receptors stem from a human donor with classical Hodgkin lymphoma.

The V gene is TRBV28, the J gene TRBJ1-2; 8 bases align to TRBD1. Germline CDR1 is MDHEN and CDR2 is SYDVKM. The junction had 16 bases not matched to a gene; V was cut back by 3 bases and J by 7 bases. The CDR3 covers 17 residues. The DNA for the CDR3 is TGTGCCAGCAGTTTTTTCCACCGAGGACAGGGAGGAGGTGGCTACACCTTC. Protein sequence: CASSFFHRGQGGGGYTF.

The chain carries TRBV4-1 and TRBJ2-7; tentative D call: TRBD1 (5 bases). The CDR3 has 15 residues. Germline lookup yields CDR1 MGHRA and CDR2 YSYEKL. Trimming removed 2 bases from V and 3 bases from J, with 14 bases in between. In nucleotides, the CDR3 is TGCGCCAGCAGCCAAAAACCAACAGGTAGCTACGAGCAGTACTTC. It codes for CASSQKPTGSYEQYF.

The V gene is TRBV7-2, the J gene TRBJ1-5, with D unresolved. There are 13 residues in the CDR3. V shed 5 bases and J shed 5 bases, with 10 bases lying between them. Germline V gene lookup returns CDR1 SGHTA and CDR2 FQGNSA. As DNA, the CDR3 is TGTGCCAGCAGCCCTGCGCGAGATCAGCCCCAGCATTTT. Translated: CASSPARDQPQHF.

The chain joins TRBV7-9 to TRBJ1-5; D is perhaps TRBD1 (5 bases). Looked up from germline, CDR1 is SEHNR and CDR2 is FQNEAQ (reference sequence). Trimming shortened V by 1 base and J by 5 bases, and 9 bases separated the two germline ends. There are 14 residues in the CDR3. CDR3 in amino acids: CASSLGGRDQPQHF. DNA for the CDR3: TGTGCCAGCAGCTTAGGGGGCAGGGATCAGCCCCAGCATTTT.

The CDR3 protein is CASRVGRASNYGYTF. Written as DNA, the CDR3 is TGTGCCAGCAGGGTGGGACGAGCCTCTAACTATGGCTACACCTTC. The chain is built from TRBV28 and TRBJ1-2, with a possible D match to TRBD1 (5 bases). The CDR3 is made up of 15 amino acids. Germline V gene sequence: CDR1 MDHEN, CDR2 SYDVKM. Trimming left V 6 bases short and J 0 bases short, with 14 bases between.